This is a list of T cell receptor beta chains from one sample in a study of blood T cell repertoires in COVID-19. Some clones are missing from TCRdb's copy, which holds only in-frame ones; the method was immunoSEQ multiplex PCR. This sample has some 130,000 clones, with around 89% found just once. The sequenced sample consisted of peripheral blood. The receptors were sampled from a man aged 55 to 70 with COVID-19, enrolled during active disease. Both conserved end residues are part of each CDR3. The order of the fields is J gene, D gene, V gene, clone size, CDR3 DNA, CDR3 protein. A D gene is named only where the DNA matches it firmly. A clone size is listed for some rows: how often the clone was seen (once, few, many), or a class if it is expanded.

TRBJ2-5	-	TRBV6-5	-	TGTGCCAGCAGACCTATCGGTCGGGGTGGGGAGACCCAGTACTTC	CASRPIGRGGETQYF
TRBJ1-3	-	TRBV6-5	-	TGTGCCAGCAGCCCCCTGGGGGGAGCAGGAAACACCATATATTTT	CASSPLGGAGNTIYF
TRBJ1-4	-	TRBV3-1/TRBV3-2	few	TGTGCCAGCAGCCATATTCTCCAGGTTGAAAAACTGTTTTTT	CASSHILQVEKLFF
TRBJ2-2	TRBD1	TRBV6-4	few	TGTGCCAGCAGTGACCGACAGGGGGGGGAGCTGTTTTTT	CASSDRQGGELFF
TRBJ1-2	-	TRBV4-3	-	TGCGCCAGCAGCTCCCGGACAGAACGCTATGGCTACACCTTC	CASSSRTERYGYTF
TRBJ2-1	TRBD1	TRBV3-1/TRBV3-2	-	TGTGCCAGCAGCCTCCGGGACAGGGGCAATGAGCAGTTCTTC	CASSLRDRGNEQFF
TRBJ1-5	TRBD1	TRBV5-1	-	TGCGCCAGCAGCACCGGACAGGGAGATCAGCCCCAGCATTTT	CASSTGQGDQPQHF
TRBJ2-3	TRBD2	TRBV10-1	-	TGCGCCAGCAGTGAGGCACTAGCGGAGCGAGGGACAGATACGCAGTATTTT	CASSEALAERGTDTQYF
TRBJ2-2	-	TRBV9	-	TGTGCCAGCAGCGTAGCCCCGGGGGTCGGGGAGCTGTTTTTT	CASSVAPGVGELFF
TRBJ1-2	TRBD1	TRBV7-9	-	TGTGCCAGCAGCTTGGGGACAGGGCAAAACTATGGCTACACCTTC	CASSLGTGQNYGYTF
TRBJ2-2	TRBD1	TRBV18	-	TGTGCCAGCTCACCGTCTCGACAGGGGGCGGCCGGGGAGCTGTTTTTT	CASSPSRQGAAGELFF
TRBJ2-7	-	TRBV7-9	-	TGTGCCAGCAGCTCTACGGACGGAGGGCTGGAGCAGTACTTC	CASSSTDGGLEQYF
TRBJ1-2	TRBD1	TRBV3-1/TRBV3-2	-	TGTGCCAGTTCGGACAGGGGGACTTTCACGGAAGGCTACACCTTC	CASSDRGTFTEGYTF
TRBJ1-2	TRBD1	TRBV19	-	TGTGCCAGTATGGGCCGGGACAGGGGATTTGGCTACACCTTC	CASMGRDRGFGYTF
TRBJ2-7	-	TRBV3-1/TRBV3-2	-	TGTGCCAGCAGCCCAAGATATCCCTCGAGCGAGTGGTACTTC	CASSPRYPSSEWYF
TRBJ2-2	TRBD1	TRBV18	-	TGTGCCACCCTTAAACCGGACAGGGGGCGTTCCGGGGAGCTGTTTTTT	CATLKPDRGRSGELFF
TRBJ1-1	TRBD1	TRBV5-1	-	TGCGCCAGCAGGTCGTCTCAGGGGGTTTTGGCTTTCTTT	CASRSSQGVLAFF
TRBJ2-7	TRBD2	TRBV6-5	-	TGTGCCAGCAGTTTCCGGACTAGCGGGAGCTCCTACGAGCAGTACTTC	CASSFRTSGSSYEQYF
TRBJ1-5	-	TRBV28	-	TGTGCCAGCAGCCTCCAGGGGAATCAGCCCCAGCATTTT	CASSLQGNQPQHF
TRBJ1-6	-	TRBV28	-	TGTGCCAGCAGTCCCTCCCCCTCTTCACCCCTCCACTTT	CASSPSPSSPLHF
TRBJ2-5	-	TRBV5-8	-	TGTGCCAGCAGCCCCCATCGGGAGACCCAGTACTTC	CASSPHRETQYF
TRBJ2-2	-	TRBV6-2/TRBV6-3	-	TGTGCCAGCAGTTACGAAGCAGGGTCCACCGGGGAGCTGTTTTTT	CASSYEAGSTGELFF
TRBJ1-2	-	TRBV30	-	TGTGCCTGGACGACACTGAAATACTATGGCTACACCTTC	CAWTTLKYYGYTF
TRBJ1-4	TRBD1	TRBV19	once	TGTGCCACCGGGAGGGGACAGGGGGGTGAAAAACTGTTTTTT	CATGRGQGGEKLFF
TRBJ1-2	TRBD1	TRBV7-2	-	TGTGCCAGCAGCCCGGGGACAGTTAACTATGGCTACACCTTC	CASSPGTVNYGYTF
TRBJ1-6	TRBD1	TRBV6-2/TRBV6-3	-	TGTGCCAGCAGTTACTCGAGCAGGGGGAATTCACCCCTCCACTTT	CASSYSSRGNSPLHF
TRBJ1-1	TRBD1	TRBV6-2/TRBV6-3	-	TGTGCCAGCACCCCGGGACAGGGATCTACAAACACTGAAGCTTTCTTT	CASTPGQGSTNTEAFF
TRBJ2-6	-	TRBV7-3	-	TGTGCCAGCAGCCCCCTTCCTTCTGGGGCCAACGTCCTGACTTTC	CASSPLPSGANVLTF
TRBJ1-4	-	TRBV12-3/TRBV12-4	-	TGTGCCAGCAGTTTGCGTGAAAAACTGTTTTTT	CASSLREKLFF
TRBJ1-4	-	TRBV9	-	TGTGCCAGCAGCGTTCAATCAGGGGAAGGAGGTGAAAAACTGTTTTTT	CASSVQSGEGGEKLFF
TRBJ2-1	-	TRBV28	-	TGTGCCAGCGATCCTAGATCGGGTGTCTATGAGCAGTTCTTC	CASDPRSGVYEQFF
TRBJ2-2	TRBD1	TRBV5-4	few	TGTGCCAGCACAAGACAGGGGGAGAACACCGGGGAGCTGTTTTTT	CASTRQGENTGELFF
TRBJ1-1	TRBD1	TRBV3-1/TRBV3-2	few	TGTGCCAGCAGCCAAGATAGTTCGGGACAGGGGGCCCTTCGTGGAGCTTTCTTT	CASSQDSSGQGALRGAFF
TRBJ2-2	TRBD1	TRBV6-5	-	TGTGCCAGCAGCGAGACAGGGGCCGGGGAGCTGTTTTTT	CASSETGAGELFF
TRBJ2-2	TRBD1	TRBV30	-	TGTGCCTGGAGCGCCCCCAACCCGGGACAGGGGGCCAACACCGGGGAGCTGTTTTTT	CAWSAPNPGQGANTGELFF
TRBJ2-5	-	TRBV5-4	-	TGTGCCAGCAGCTTGGGTCTGGGGGCGGAGACCCAGTACTTC	CASSLGLGAETQYF
TRBJ1-6	-	TRBV10-1	few	TGCGCCAGCGAAGATACTATGGGGCACTCTGGCCGTAATCCTAGCTCCTATAATTCACCCCTCCACTTT	CASEDTMGHSGRNPSSYNSPLHF
TRBJ1-4	-	TRBV29-1	-	TGCAGCGTCCCAGACTTACTGTTTTTT	CSVPDLLFF
TRBJ2-7	TRBD2	TRBV10-3	-	TGTGCCATCGGGGAGGGACTGTCTAGCAACGAGCAGTACTTC	CAIGEGLSSNEQYF
TRBJ1-1	-	TRBV6-5	-	TGTGCCAGCAGTTACCCTGGCAGGGCAAACACTGAAGCTTTCTTT	CASSYPGRANTEAFF
TRBJ1-2	TRBD1	TRBV5-1	-	TGCGCCAGCAGCACCGGACAGGGAAACTATGGCTACACCTTC	CASSTGQGNYGYTF
TRBJ1-6	-	TRBV30	-	TGTGCCTGGAGTTCAGACCGGGACTTAAGCTCCTATAATTCACCCCTCCACTTT	CAWSSDRDLSSYNSPLHF
TRBJ2-2	TRBD2	TRBV19	-	TGTGCCAGTAGTATCCCAGCGGGGGGCGTCAACACCGGGGAGCTGTTTTTT	CASSIPAGGVNTGELFF
TRBJ1-1	-	TRBV5-4	-	TGTGCCAGCAGCTTGTCCCAGGGCAGCACTGAAGCTTTCTTT	CASSLSQGSTEAFF
TRBJ2-5	TRBD2	TRBV7-6	-	TGTGCCAGCAGCTTAGTAGGGACTAGCGGGGTTGGAGAGACCCAGTACTTC	CASSLVGTSGVGETQYF
TRBJ2-7	TRBD1	TRBV5-5	-	TGTGCCAGCAGCTTCGGACAGGCAATCTCCTACGAGCAGTACTTC	CASSFGQAISYEQYF
TRBJ2-7	-	TRBV29-1	once	TGCAGCGTTGTCGGGGATAGGTACGAGCAGTACTTC	CSVVGDRYEQYF
TRBJ1-1	-	TRBV18	-	TGTGCCAGCTCACTAGACAGGAACACTGAAGCTTTCTTT	CASSLDRNTEAFF
TRBJ2-3	TRBD2	TRBV5-1	-	TGCGCCAGCAGCCCGGGACTAGCGGGGAGCACAGATACGCAGTATTTT	CASSPGLAGSTDTQYF
TRBJ1-2	-	TRBV7-2	-	TGTGCCAGCAGCTTGGACAGAAATAACTATGGCTACACCTTC	CASSLDRNNYGYTF
TRBJ1-2	-	TRBV5-1	-	TGCGCCAGCAGCTTTGAGGGCAGTCATAACTATGGCTACACCTTC	CASSFEGSHNYGYTF